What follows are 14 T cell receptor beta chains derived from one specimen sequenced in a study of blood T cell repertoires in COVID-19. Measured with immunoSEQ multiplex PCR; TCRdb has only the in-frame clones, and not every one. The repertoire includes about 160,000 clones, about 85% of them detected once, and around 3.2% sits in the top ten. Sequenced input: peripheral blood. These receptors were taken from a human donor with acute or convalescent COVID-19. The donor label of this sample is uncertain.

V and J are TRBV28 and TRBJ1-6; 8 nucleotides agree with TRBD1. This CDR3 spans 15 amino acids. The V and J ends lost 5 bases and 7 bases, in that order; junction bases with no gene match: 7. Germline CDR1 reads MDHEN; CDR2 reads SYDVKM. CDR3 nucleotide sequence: TGTGCCAGCAGTGGGGCGGGACAGGCCAATTCACCCCTCCACTTT. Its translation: CASSGAGQANSPLHF.

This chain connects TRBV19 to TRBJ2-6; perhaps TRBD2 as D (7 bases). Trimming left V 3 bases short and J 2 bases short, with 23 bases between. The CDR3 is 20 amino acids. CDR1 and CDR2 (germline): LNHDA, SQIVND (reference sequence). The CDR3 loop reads CASSMRGGVAGRPGANVLTF. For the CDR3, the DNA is TGTGCCAGTAGTATGAGGGGGGGCGTGGCAGGACGGCCTGGGGCCAACGTCCTGACTTTC.

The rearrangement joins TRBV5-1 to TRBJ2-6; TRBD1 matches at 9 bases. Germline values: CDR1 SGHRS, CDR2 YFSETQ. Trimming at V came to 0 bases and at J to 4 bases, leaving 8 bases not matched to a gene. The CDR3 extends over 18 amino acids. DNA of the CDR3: TGCGCCAGCAGCTTGGAAGGGACAGGGTTTTCCGGGGCCAACGTCCTGACTTTC. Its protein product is CASSLEGTGFSGANVLTF.

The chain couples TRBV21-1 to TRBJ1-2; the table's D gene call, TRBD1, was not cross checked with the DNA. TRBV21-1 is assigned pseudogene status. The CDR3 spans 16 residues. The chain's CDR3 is CASSKGVGPSSYGYTF. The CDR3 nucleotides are TGTGCCAGCAGCAAAGGCGTGGGGCCGTCTAGCTATGGCTACACCTTC.

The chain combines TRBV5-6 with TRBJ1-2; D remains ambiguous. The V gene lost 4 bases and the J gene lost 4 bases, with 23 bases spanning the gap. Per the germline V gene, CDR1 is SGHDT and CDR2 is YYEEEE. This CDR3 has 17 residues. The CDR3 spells CASSTLGSGSLGYGYTF. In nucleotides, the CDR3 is TGTGCCAGCAGCACCCTTGGTTCCGGGAGTCTGGGCTATGGCTACACCTTC. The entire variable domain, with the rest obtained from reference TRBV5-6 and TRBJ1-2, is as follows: DAGVTQSPTHLIKTRGQQVTLRCSPKSGHDTVSWYQQALGQGPQFIFQYYEEEERQRGNFPDRFSGHQFPNYSSELNVNALLLGDSALYLCASSTLGSGSLGYGYTFGSGTRLTVV.

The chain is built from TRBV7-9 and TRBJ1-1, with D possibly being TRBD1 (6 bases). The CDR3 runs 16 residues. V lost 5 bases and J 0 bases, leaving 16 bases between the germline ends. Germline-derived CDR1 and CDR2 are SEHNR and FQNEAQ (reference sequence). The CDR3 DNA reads TGTGCCAGCAGCCATCCCTGGACAGACATGAACACTGAAGCTTTCTTT. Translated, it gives CASSHPWTDMNTEAFF.

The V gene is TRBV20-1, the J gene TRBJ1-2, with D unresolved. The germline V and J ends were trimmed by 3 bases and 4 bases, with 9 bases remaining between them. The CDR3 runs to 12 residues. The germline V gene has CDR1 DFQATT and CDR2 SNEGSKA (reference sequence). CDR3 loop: CSASVNGYGYTF. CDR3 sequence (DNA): TGCAGTGCTAGTGTGAACGGCTATGGCTACACCTTC.

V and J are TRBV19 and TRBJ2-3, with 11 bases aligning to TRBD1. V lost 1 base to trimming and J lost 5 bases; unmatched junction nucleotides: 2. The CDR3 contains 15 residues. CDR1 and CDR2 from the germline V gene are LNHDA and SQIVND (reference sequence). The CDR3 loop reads CASSIGTGGIDTQYF. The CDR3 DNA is TGTGCCAGTAGTATAGGGACAGGGGGCATAGATACGCAGTATTTT.

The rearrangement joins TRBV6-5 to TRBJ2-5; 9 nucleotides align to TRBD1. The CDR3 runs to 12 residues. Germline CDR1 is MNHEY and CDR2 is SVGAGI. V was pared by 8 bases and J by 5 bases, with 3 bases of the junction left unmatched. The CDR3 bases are TGTGCCAGCTACAGGGGGCAGGAGACCCAGTACTTC. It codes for CASYRGQETQYF.

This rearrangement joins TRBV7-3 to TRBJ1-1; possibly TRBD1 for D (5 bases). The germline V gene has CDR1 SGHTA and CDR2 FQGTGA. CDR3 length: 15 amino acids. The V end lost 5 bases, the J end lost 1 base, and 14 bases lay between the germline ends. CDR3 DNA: TGTGCCAGCAGCCCTCCCGGGGGGTCGAACACTGAAGCTTTCTTT. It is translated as CASSPPGGSNTEAFF. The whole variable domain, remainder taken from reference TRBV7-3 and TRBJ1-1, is GAGVSQTPSNKVTEKGKYVELRCDPISGHTALYWYRQSLGQGPEFLIYFQGTGAADDSGLPNDRFFAVRPEGSVSTLKIQRTERGDSAVYLCASSPPGGSNTEAFFGQGTRLTVV.

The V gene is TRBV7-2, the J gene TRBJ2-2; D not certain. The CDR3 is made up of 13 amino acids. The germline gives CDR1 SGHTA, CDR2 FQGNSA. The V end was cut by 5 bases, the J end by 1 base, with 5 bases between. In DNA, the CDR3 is TGTGCCAGCAGCGTACAGAACACCGGGGAGCTGTTTTTT. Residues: CASSVQNTGELFF.

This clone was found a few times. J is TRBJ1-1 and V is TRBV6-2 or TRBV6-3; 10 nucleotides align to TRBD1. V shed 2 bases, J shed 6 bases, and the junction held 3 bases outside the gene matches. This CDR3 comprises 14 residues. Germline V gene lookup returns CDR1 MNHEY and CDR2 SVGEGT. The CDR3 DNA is TGTGCCAGCAGTTACACCGGACAGGGGGCTGAAGCTTTCTTT. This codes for CASSYTGQGAEAFF.

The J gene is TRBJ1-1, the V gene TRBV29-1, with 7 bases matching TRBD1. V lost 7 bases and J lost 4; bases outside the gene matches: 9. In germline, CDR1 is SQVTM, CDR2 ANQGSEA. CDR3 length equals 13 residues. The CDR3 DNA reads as TGCAGCGGATCCGGGACAGAGGGCACTGAAGCTTTCTTT. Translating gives CSGSGTEGTEAFF.

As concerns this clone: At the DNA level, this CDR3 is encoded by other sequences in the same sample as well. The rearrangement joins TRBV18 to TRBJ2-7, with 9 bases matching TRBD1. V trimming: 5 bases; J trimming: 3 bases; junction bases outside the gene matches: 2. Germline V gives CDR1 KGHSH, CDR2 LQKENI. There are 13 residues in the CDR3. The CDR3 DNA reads TGTGCCAGCTCAAGGGACAGGGACTACGAGCAGTACTTC. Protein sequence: CASSRDRDYEQYF.